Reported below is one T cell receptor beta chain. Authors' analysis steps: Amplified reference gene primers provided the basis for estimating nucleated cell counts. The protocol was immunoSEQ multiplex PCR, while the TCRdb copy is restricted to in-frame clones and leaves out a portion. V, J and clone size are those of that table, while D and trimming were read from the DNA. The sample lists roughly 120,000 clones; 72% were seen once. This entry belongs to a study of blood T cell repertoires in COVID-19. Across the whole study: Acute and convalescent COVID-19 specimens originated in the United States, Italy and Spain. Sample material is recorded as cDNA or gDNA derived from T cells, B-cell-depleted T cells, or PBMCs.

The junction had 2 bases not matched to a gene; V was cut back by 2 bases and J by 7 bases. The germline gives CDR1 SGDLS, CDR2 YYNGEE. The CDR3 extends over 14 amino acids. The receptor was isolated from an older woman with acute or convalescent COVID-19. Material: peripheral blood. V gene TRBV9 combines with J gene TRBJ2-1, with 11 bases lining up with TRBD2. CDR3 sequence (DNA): TGTGCCAGCAGCGTTAGCGGGGGGGCTAATGAGCAGTTCTTC. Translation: CASSVSGGANEQFF.